What follows is one T cell receptor (beta chain) and its context. The clone's antigen remains unknown. Nothing much larger sits one base from this clone, and base qualities are not available. This sample was included in a study of long-term antiretroviral therapy in people with HIV (dated by TCRdb to 2021 to 2024). Notes on the research overall: The earliest samples were collected about a decade before the 2015 WHO recommendation for immediate ART, when ART was typically delayed until CD4 counts fell. This retrospective serial study examined whether starting ART and sustained HIV suppression were associated with changes in the composition and diversity of the TRB repertoire in peripheral blood. The cohort contributed 150 to 200 cryopreserved PBMC samples from around 30 adults with confirmed HIV infection, collected serially over a mean of around 6 years (range 1-12). Of the approximately 28 participants with HIV, ten to eleven were female. Test extractions of a monoclonal T-cell line alongside a few dozen polyclonal samples showed no cross-contamination during QIAcube processing.

V loses 6 bases at its end and J loses 0 bases; junction bases beyond the gene matches: 7. Including the terminal cysteine and phenylalanine, the CDR3 comprises 15 residues. Of all the DNA, just the CDR3 is kept, 45 bases in frame from base 1. The CDR1 and CDR2 encoded by the germline V gene are MNHEY and SVGAGI. The full study reports these points: The samples were dated from the mid-2000s to the late 2010s, and the ART regimens that were used may be less effective than current ART regimens. Because cell numbers in pre-ART samples were limited, unsorted PBMC were profiled instead of sorted CD4+ and CD8+ T cells. No data were available on ART adherence, viral resistance or therapy changes, limiting inferences about post-ART repertoire changes. Starting ART was linked to a significant rise in TRB diversity, yet even after long-term ART the diversity remained significantly lower than in transplant donor controls. Because PBMC availability was limited, only the TCR beta chain was sequenced, with no alpha chain pairing. CDR3 length ranges in HIV repertoires were narrower than in controls, and network structure suggested an antigen-experienced repertoire with only a slight naive shift after ART. At every time point, the repertoire was dominated by expanded TRB clones first identified before ART initiation, although this dominance fluctuated and, in many PLHIV, declined after ART.

The immunoSEQ hsTCRB v3.0 assay was used at survey level resolution for TRB variable region sequencing. TRB sequencing targeted a depth of about 40,000-55,000 T-cell genomes per sample. An Illumina MiSeq with a v3 150-cycle kit was used to sequence the pooled TRB libraries. The authors processed their data as follows. Repertoire analysis was run in R within a reproducible Nextflow workflow that covered QC, data transformation and analysis. Custom analyses were implemented in LymphoSeq2, an R package for AIRR-Seq data exploration. Four samples yielding fewer than 5000 total TRB sequences were excluded, leaving 188 analyzed HIV repertoires. Among the 188 retained HIV repertoires, some 60 were collected before ART initiation and 129 were collected after ART initiation. Repertoires were downsampled to 5000 TRB nucleotide sequences, and summary statistics were averaged over 100 downsampling iterations. Only TRB sequences with CDR3 regions of at least seven amino acids were retained for analysis. Two measures captured diversity: a Shannon entropy-derived clonality score and the Gini coefficient. In repertoire networks, the top 5000 CDR3 amino acid sequences were linked whenever an edit distance of one separated two sequences. For TRB CDR3 amino acid sequences, antigen specificity groups and MHC restriction were predicted with GLIPH2. To flag known associations with CMV, EBV, HIV or tissue antigens, CDR3 amino acid sequences were compared against VDJdb and McPAS-TCR. Pre-ART, post-ART and control groups were compared with Wilcoxon signed-rank tests and Holm-Bonferroni correction. TCRdb re-hosts the immuneACCESS table, in-frame sequences only. Its copies lack some clones; in the studies checked, an unresolved V gene accounts for under half of them, and the cause for the rest is not known. V and J calls and clone size follow that table, whereas D and trimming were derived from the DNA. The sample table holds about 39,000 clones, of which roughly nine tenths were seen once. The ten largest clones represent more than 4% of the sample.

Participants were included only if at least one PBMC sample before ART initiation and at least two post-ART samples were available. All participants with HIV were treated in the United States of America. Cryopreserved samples of roughly 0.85-11 million PBMC were thawed and washed before DNA extraction. At the time of the earliest PBMC sample for each participant with HIV, ages ranged from about 23 to 60 years. PBMC samples were contributed by each participant from 1-4 timepoints before ART initiation and 2-8 timepoints after ART initiation, with a median of 7 samples. Serial HIV viral load, CD4+ T-cell count, ART history and demographic data were obtained for every participant. Genomic DNA was extracted from unsorted PBMC with a Qiagen kit on a QIAcube, with processing performed in batches of 12 samples.

The material was unsorted PBMCs, obtained 1.2 years after starting antiretroviral therapy. The sequence came from a woman in her forties or fifties with HIV. This chain is built from TRBV6-5 and TRBJ2-7; 8 central bases correspond to TRBD2. The bases are TGTGCCAGCAGCCTTAGCGGGGTTAGCTCCTACGAGCAGTACTTC. Its translation is CASSLSGVSSYEQYF.